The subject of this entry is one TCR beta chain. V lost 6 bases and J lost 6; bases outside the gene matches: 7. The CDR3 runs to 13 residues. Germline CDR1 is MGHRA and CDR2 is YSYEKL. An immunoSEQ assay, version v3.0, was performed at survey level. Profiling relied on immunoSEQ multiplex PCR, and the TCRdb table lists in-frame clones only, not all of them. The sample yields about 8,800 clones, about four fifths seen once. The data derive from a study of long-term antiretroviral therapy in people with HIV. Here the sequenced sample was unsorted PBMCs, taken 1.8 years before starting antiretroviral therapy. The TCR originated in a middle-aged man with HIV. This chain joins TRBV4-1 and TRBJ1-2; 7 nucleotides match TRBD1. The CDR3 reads CASRETGNHGYTF. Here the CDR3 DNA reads TGCGCCAGCAGGGAGACAGGGAATCATGGCTACACCTTC.